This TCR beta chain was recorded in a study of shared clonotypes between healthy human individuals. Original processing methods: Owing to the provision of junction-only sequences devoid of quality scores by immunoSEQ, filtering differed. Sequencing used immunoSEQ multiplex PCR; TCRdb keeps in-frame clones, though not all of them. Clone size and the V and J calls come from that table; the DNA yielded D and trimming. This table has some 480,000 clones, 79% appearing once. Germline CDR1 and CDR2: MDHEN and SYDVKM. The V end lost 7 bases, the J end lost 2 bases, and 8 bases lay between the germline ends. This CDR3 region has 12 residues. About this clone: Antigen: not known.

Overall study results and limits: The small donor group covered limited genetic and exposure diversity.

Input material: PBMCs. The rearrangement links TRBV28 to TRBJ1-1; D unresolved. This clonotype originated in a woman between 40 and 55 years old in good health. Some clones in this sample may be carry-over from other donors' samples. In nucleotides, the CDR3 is TGTGCCAGCATGGAGGAAAACACTGAAGCTTTCTTT. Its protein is CASMEENTEAFF.